This is a list of T cell receptor beta chains from one sample in a study. In TCRdb, the 5' RACE reads were re-called with MiXCR into one record per CDR3 protein. The table lists 35,000 to 45,000 distinct CDR3 sequences, more than 20% of them singletons. Sequencing was done on a sample of Tregs sorted from a lymph node. The receptors come from a female donor with breast cancer. Both conserved end residues are trimmed from each CDR3.

cdr3_aa j_call v_call
ASSPRAGAGNTIY TRBJ1-3 TRBV3-1
ASRQGGTEAF TRBJ1-1 TRBV28
ASSVGSFAGELF TRBJ2-2 TRBV7-3
ASSFPTGMNTEAF TRBJ1-1 TRBV5-6
ASGQDIITNTGELF TRBJ2-2 TRBV5-1
ASSFWAEQY TRBJ2-7 TRBV28
ASSLGQGNIQY TRBJ2-4 TRBV5-1
ASSDSGHNSPLH TRBJ1-6 TRBV6-1
ASSYAMGLAYEQY TRBJ2-7 TRBV7-6
SARPIPGQRGGPGSYEQY TRBJ2-7 TRBV20-1
ASRLVPQENTEAF TRBJ1-1 TRBV5-1
ASSSNPGTGTDTQY TRBJ2-3 TRBV12-3/TRBV12-4
SVEPTSEVTDTQY TRBJ2-3 TRBV29-1
ASSEGGRKETQY TRBJ2-5 TRBV2
ASSILPNTEAF TRBJ1-1 TRBV19
SASRFVGVGANVLT TRBJ2-6 TRBV20-1
ASSHAQGLF TRBJ1-4 TRBV3-1
ASSSGTSGKRGEQF TRBJ2-1 TRBV9
ASSFYPGLAGLSSYEQY TRBJ2-7 TRBV11-2
ASSQDSVYNEQF TRBJ2-1 TRBV4-1
ASSQDLSRGPDAQY TRBJ2-3 TRBV4-1
ASRRTSGSEQF TRBJ2-1 TRBV4-1
ASSSPEQPLH TRBJ1-5 TRBV5-6
ASSLGRYQETQY TRBJ2-5 TRBV5-1
ASTGQGRSQPQH TRBJ1-5 TRBV2
ASSERTGNSGANVLT TRBJ2-6 TRBV25-1
SASGESSYEQY TRBJ2-7 TRBV20-1
ASSPGTVGYGYT TRBJ1-2 TRBV3-1
ASSPSLPGIQY TRBJ2-4 TRBV12-3/TRBV12-4
ASSQYDREVSTEAF TRBJ1-1 TRBV4-1
ASSLLNRGRAF TRBJ1-1 TRBV27
STRRTGSLSAF TRBJ1-1 TRBV20-1
ASSSTNMNTEAF TRBJ1-1 TRBV6-1
SARGDDRYTGELF TRBJ2-2 TRBV20-1
SALVDGYT TRBJ1-2 TRBV20-1
ATLGRLIGTQY TRBJ2-5 TRBV6-2/TRBV6-3
SAVGLAVQPYNEQF TRBJ2-1 TRBV20-1
ATHPIGSYNEQF TRBJ2-1 TRBV2
ASSHGTYSYEQY TRBJ2-7 TRBV7-2
ASSQGFGQDQETQY TRBJ2-5 TRBV4-1
SASSGWAYGYT TRBJ1-2 TRBV20-1
STSVTSGRADEQY TRBJ2-7 TRBV20-1
ASSQSSFNEQF TRBJ2-1 TRBV4-2
ASIDPTGELF TRBJ2-2 TRBV12-3/TRBV12-4
ASSLAISNYGYT TRBJ1-2 TRBV28
ASSYRQAASYNEQF TRBJ2-1 TRBV5-1
AWSAGEKLF TRBJ1-4 TRBV30
ASSPDQTSTDTQY TRBJ2-3 TRBV28